This is a list of T cell receptor beta chains from one sample in a study of neoadjuvant anti-PD-1 for oral cavity cancer. Using immunoSEQ multiplex PCR, the repertoire was profiled, and TCRdb retains in-frame clones only, with some absent. The repertoire has more than 12,000 clones, just under 75% of them found once; the top ten carry roughly 2.8%. Source: PBMCs, taken after nivolumab (anti-PD-1) treatment. The receptors were gathered from a person aged 35-79 years with oral cavity squamous cell carcinoma. Both conserved end residues are part of each CDR3. A D gene is named only where the DNA matches it firmly. The listing skips clone size in some rows; elsewhere it reads once, few, many or a size class.

j_gene,v_gene,abundance,d_gene,CDR3aa,CDR3nt
TRBJ2-1,TRBV6-5,once,-,CASSYGTRGGHNEQFF,TGTGCCAGCAGTTACGGGACCAGGGGAGGGCACAATGAGCAGTTCTTC
TRBJ2-3,TRBV9,-,TRBD1,CASTDRVTDTQYF,TGTGCCAGCACCGACAGGGTTACAGATACGCAGTATTTT
TRBJ1-1,TRBV18,-,-,CASSPQAGAEAFF,TGTGCCAGCTCACCCCAGGCAGGCGCTGAAGCTTTCTTT
TRBJ1-3,TRBV5-4,-,-,CASSDSSGNTIYF,TGTGCCAGCAGCGACAGCTCTGGAAACACCATATATTTT
TRBJ2-3,TRBV30,-,-,CAWSVSHASTDTQYF,TGTGCCTGGAGTGTGTCCCACGCTAGCACAGATACGCAGTATTTT
TRBJ2-3,TRBV2,-,-,CASSEGRSTDTQYF,TGTGCCAGCAGCGAGGGACGAAGCACAGATACGCAGTATTTT
TRBJ1-2,TRBV7-6,once,-,CASSFWENYGYTF,TGTGCCAGCAGCTTTTGGGAAAACTATGGCTACACCTTC
TRBJ2-2,TRBV6-5,-,-,CASAKRVRGELFF,TGTGCCAGCGCCAAACGAGTTCGCGGGGAGCTGTTTTTT
TRBJ2-1,TRBV6-6,-,TRBD2,CASSYVAGAGNEQFF,TGTGCCAGCAGTTACGTTGCGGGAGCGGGTAATGAGCAGTTCTTC
TRBJ1-5,TRBV5-1,few,-,CASSQGGAGDQPQHF,TGCGCCAGCAGCCAAGGAGGGGCAGGGGATCAGCCCCAGCATTTT
TRBJ2-1,TRBV2,-,-,CASRIRADSSYNEQFF,TGTGCCAGCAGGATCCGAGCGGATAGCTCCTACAATGAGCAGTTCTTC
TRBJ2-3,TRBV10-3,-,TRBD2,CASKREREGGDTQYF,TGTGCCTCCAAGAGGGAGCGGGAGGGGGGAGATACGCAGTATTTT
TRBJ2-7,TRBV27,-,TRBD2,CASRTSGILYEQYF,TGTGCCAGCAGGACTAGCGGGATCCTCTACGAGCAGTACTTC
TRBJ1-4,TRBV15,-,-,CATSGEKLFF,TGTGCCACCAGCGGAGAAAAACTGTTTTTT
TRBJ2-7,TRBV5-5,-,TRBD1,CASSSLRTGSYEQYF,TGTGCCAGCAGCTCATTGAGGACAGGGTCCTACGAGCAGTACTTC
TRBJ1-4,TRBV6-5,-,-,CASSYLLRGEKLFF,TGTGCCAGCAGTTACCTCCTCCGGGGGGAAAAACTGTTTTTT
TRBJ2-6,TRBV28,-,-,CASEGSGANVLTF,TGTGCCAGCGAGGGCTCTGGGGCCAACGTCCTGACTTTC
TRBJ2-1,TRBV30,-,TRBD1,CAWDGQVSYNEQFF,TGTGCCTGGGACGGACAGGTCTCCTACAATGAGCAGTTCTTC